What follows are 31 T cell receptor beta chains derived from one specimen sequenced in a study of control samples from healthy donors and cancer patients. Sequencing was performed with immunoSEQ multiplex PCR; in TCRdb, only in-frame clones are kept and a portion is missing. The data show tens of thousands of clones, roughly 87% seen once. The material sequenced was blood. These receptor sequences come from a woman aged 50 to 60 in good health.

V gene TRBV7-9 combines with J gene TRBJ2-7; a possible D gene is TRBD2 (5 bases). Trimming left V 5 bases short and J 1 base short, with 9 bases between. There are 13 residues in the CDR3. CDR1 SEHNR and CDR2 FQNEAQ come from the germline V gene (reference sequence). The CDR3 DNA is TGTGCCAGCAGCCAGACGGGGTCCTACGAGCAGTACTTC. Residues: CASSQTGSYEQYF.

The rearrangement links TRBV27 to TRBJ2-2; 7 bases align to TRBD2. Germline V lookup: CDR1 MNHEY, CDR2 SMNVEV (reference sequence). The CDR3 runs to 15 residues. Trimming cost V 5 bases and J 0 bases; bases outside gene matches: 3. This CDR3 reads CASSVAGANTGELFF. DNA for the CDR3: TGTGCCAGCAGTGTGGCGGGGGCGAACACCGGGGAGCTGTTTTTT.

Only a few counts were recorded for this clone. The chain is built from TRBV19 and TRBJ2-2; TRBD1 agrees at 9 bases. Germline V gene data show CDR1 as LNHDA and CDR2 as SQIVND (reference sequence). The CDR3 sequence is 16 residues long. V gave up 5 bases and J gave up 1 base; unmatched junction bases: 5. Written as DNA, the CDR3 is TGTGCCAGTAGTCGAGGGACAGGGATGAACACCGGGGAGCTGTTTTTT. Encoded protein: CASSRGTGMNTGELFF.

J is TRBJ1-1 and V is TRBV10-3; D is uncertain. This CDR3 has 14 amino acids. Germline CDR1 and CDR2: ENHRY and SYGVKD. The V end lost 3 bases, the J end lost 1 base, and 9 bases lay between the germline ends. CDR3 bases: TGTGCCATCAGTGATTTGCAGGAGAACACTGAAGCTTTCTTT. It yields the protein CAISDLQENTEAFF.

The V call is TRBV27, the J call TRBJ2-7; TRBD1 is a possible D gene (5 bases). V lost 3 bases to trimming and J lost 0 bases, with 12 bases between them. Germline CDR1 MNHEY, CDR2 SMNVEV (reference sequence). CDR3 length: 15 amino acids. This CDR3 is CASSFGRVPSYEQYF. For the CDR3, the DNA is TGTGCCAGCAGTTTTGGCAGGGTACCCTCCTACGAGCAGTACTTC.

In this sample, this clone turned up once. V is TRBV5-6 and J is TRBJ1-6, with D maybe TRBD1 (5 bases). Germline V gene lookup returns CDR1 SGHDT and CDR2 YYEEEE. The V and J ends lost 3 bases and 6 bases respectively, with 16 bases between them. CDR3 length: 16 amino acids. The CDR3 spells CASSSWGRGSNSPLHF. Here the CDR3 DNA reads TGTGCCAGCAGCTCGTGGGGCCGCGGGAGTAATTCACCCCTCCACTTT.

The chain joins TRBV29-1 to TRBJ1-4; D might be TRBD1 (6 bases). The CDR3 is 16 residues long. Trimming removed 0 bases at V and 8 bases at J, with 19 bases between. From germline, CDR1 is SQVTM and CDR2 ANQGSEA. The CDR3 region is CSVEDRAGEYSEKLFF. The CDR3 coding sequence is TGCAGCGTTGAAGACCGGGCAGGGGAATACAGCGAAAAACTGTTTTTT.

This rearrangement joins TRBV28 to TRBJ2-7, with 10 bases aligning to TRBD2. The CDR3 runs 15 residues. Looked up from germline, CDR1 is MDHEN and CDR2 is SYDVKM. The V segment lost 5 bases and the J segment 6 bases; nucleotides outside the gene matches: 10. CDR3: CASSLAGAGSLEQYF. Written as DNA, the CDR3 is TGTGCCAGCAGTCTAGCGGGAGCTGGGTCCCTCGAGCAGTACTTC.

The rearrangement joins TRBV11-1 to TRBJ1-5; TRBD1 might be the D (5 bases). This CDR3 region has 13 residues. Germline CDR1 reads SGHAT; CDR2 reads FQDESV (reference sequence). Trimming took 8 bases from V and 3 from J, leaving 11 bases between them. CDR3 DNA sequence: TGTGCCAGCTCACGGGGGGTCAATCAGCCCCAGCATTTT. Translated, it gives CASSRGVNQPQHF.

The chain is built from TRBV27 and TRBJ2-1; 9 bases are a match to TRBD2. The CDR3 extends over 16 amino acids. The V gene end was trimmed by 5 bases and the J gene end by 9 bases; junction bases not matched to a gene: 14. Germline CDR1 is MNHEY and CDR2 is SMNVEV (reference sequence). CDR3 coding DNA: TGTGCCAGCAGTCCCCGGGGTAGCGGGAGTGCGGGTGAGCAGTTCTTC. Translation: CASSPRGSGSAGEQFF.

The rearrangement joins TRBV27 to TRBJ2-7, with D tentatively TRBD1 (5 bases). This CDR3 has 15 residues. Germline V gene sequence: CDR1 MNHEY, CDR2 SMNVEV (reference sequence). V was shortened by 7 bases and J by 3 bases, with 19 bases between the two germline ends. The CDR3, as DNA: TGTGCCAGCAAACCAGGGTCCGCTCCATTCTACGAGCAGTACTTC. It encodes CASKPGSAPFYEQYF.

The chain recombines TRBV28 with TRBJ1-2; D possibly corresponds to TRBD1 (6 bases). V lost 3 bases and J lost 4, with 15 bases in between. CDR3 size: 15 residues. The V gene's germline CDR1 is MDHEN and CDR2 SYDVKM. The CDR3 sequence is CASSLAAGAVYGYTF. In DNA form, the CDR3 reads TGTGCCAGCAGTTTGGCCGCGGGGGCAGTCTATGGCTACACCTTC.

This clone was seen a single time. This chain joins TRBV5-1 and TRBJ1-6, with 8 bases matching TRBD1. J was trimmed by 8 bases and V by 0 bases; bases with no gene match: 10. Looked up from germline, CDR1 is SGHRS and CDR2 is YFSETQ. The CDR3 is 17 amino acids. CDR3 sequence (DNA): TGCGCCAGCAGCTTGGCCCCTCGACAGGGGCAATATTCACCCCTCCACTTT. It translates to CASSLAPRQGQYSPLHF.

The chain uses TRBV4-2 and TRBJ1-1, with 8 bases identical to TRBD1. The CDR3 is 14 amino acids. The trim removed 6 bases at V and 4 bases at J, leaving 7 bases unmatched. Germline assignment: CDR1 LGHNA and CDR2 YNFKEQ. The CDR3 region has the DNA TGTGCCAGCAGGCGGACAGGGCGGGGCACTGAAGCTTTCTTT. Protein: CASRRTGRGTEAFF.

The chain combines TRBV29-1 with TRBJ2-5; D not resolved. From germline, CDR1 is SQVTM and CDR2 ANQGSEA. This CDR3 spans 11 amino acids. The ends were cut back, 3 bases at V and 5 bases at J, with 7 bases in the middle. The CDR3 is CSVDYGETQYF. The CDR3 nucleotides read TGCAGCGTTGATTATGGTGAGACCCAGTACTTC.

The V call is TRBV5-4, the J call TRBJ2-5; D may be TRBD1 or TRBD2 (6 bases each). Germline V gene data show CDR1 as SGHNT and CDR2 as YYREEE (reference sequence). Trimming cost V 6 bases and J 1 base, with 10 bases left between them. This CDR3 region has 13 residues. The CDR3 spells CASTPGAQETQYF. The CDR3 DNA follows: TGTGCCAGCACCCCGGGGGCCCAAGAGACCCAGTACTTC.

This clone was found a few times. In DNA form, the CDR3 reads TGCGCCAGCAGCGATGACAGGGCTGGACGTAATTCACCCCTCCACTTT. Its protein is CASSDDRAGRNSPLHF. The gene calls are TRBV5-1 and TRBJ1-6; 7 nucleotides match TRBD1. CDR3 length equals 16 residues. The germline V gene encodes CDR1 SGHRS and CDR2 YFSETQ. Trimming cost V 4 bases and J 6 bases; bases outside gene matches: 10.

The chain links TRBV7-6 to TRBJ1-4; no clear D gene. The CDR3 length is 15 residues. V was pared by 5 bases and J by 5 bases, with 15 bases between. Germline V gene data show CDR1 as SGHVS and CDR2 as FNYEAQ. CDR3 DNA sequence: TGTGCCAGCAGCCCCTCGGTCGCTCCCAATGAAAAACTGTTTTTT. Its translation is CASSPSVAPNEKLFF.

The chain carries TRBV19 and TRBJ2-6; TRBD1 matches 9 bases. CDR3 size: 15 residues. Trimming at V came to 11 bases and at J to 2 bases, leaving 7 bases not matched to a gene. Germline CDR1 is LNHDA and CDR2 is SQIVND (reference sequence). CDR3 nucleotide sequence: TGTGCCTCAACCGGGACAGGGACTGGGGCCAACGTCCTGACTTTC. Translating gives CASTGTGTGANVLTF.

J is TRBJ1-2 and V is TRBV19, with D hard to call. Trimming removed 6 bases at V and 7 bases at J, with 15 bases between. Germline V CDR1 and CDR2: LNHDA, SQIVND (reference sequence). The CDR3 length is 13 residues. CDR3: CASRNPGTSGYTF. The CDR3 bases are TGTGCCAGTAGGAATCCGGGAACCTCTGGCTACACCTTC.

V is TRBV6-5 and J is TRBJ2-1; the match to TRBD2 covers 8 bases. This CDR3 is 11 amino acids long. Trimming removed 8 bases from V and 8 bases from J; junction bases left unmatched: 2. Germline CDR1 MNHEY, CDR2 SVGAGI. This CDR3 is CASGREDEQFF. The CDR3 bases are TGTGCCAGCGGGCGGGAGGATGAGCAGTTCTTC.

The rearrangement joins TRBV27 to TRBJ2-1; no firm D call. Trimming shortened V by 5 bases and J by 7 bases, and 9 bases separated the two germline ends. The CDR3 extends over 12 amino acids. Germline assignment: CDR1 MNHEY and CDR2 SMNVEV (reference sequence). The CDR3 sequence is CASSRKLNEQFF. Written as DNA, the CDR3 is TGTGCCAGCAGTCGAAAGCTAAATGAGCAGTTCTTC.

This chain connects TRBV7-3 to TRBJ1-1; D is unclear. Germline V gives CDR1 SGHTA, CDR2 FQGTGA. The CDR3 loop spans 14 amino acids. Between the trimmed V and J ends, which lost 2 bases and 4 bases, there was a span of 11 bases. CDR3 nucleotides: TGTGCCAGCAGCTTATTACCTGGATCCACTGAAGCTTTCTTT. Its translation: CASSLLPGSTEAFF.

This clone was seen only a few times. J is TRBJ2-5 and V is TRBV5-4, with 7 positions matching TRBD1. CDR1 and CDR2 (germline): SGHNT, YYREEE (reference sequence). There are 14 residues in the CDR3. With 5 bases clipped from V and 2 bases from J, the junction kept 6 bases outside the gene matches. CDR3 in DNA: TGTGCCAGCAGGCCGACAGGGAATCAAGAGACCCAGTACTTC. Translating gives CASRPTGNQETQYF.

In its sample, this clone was seen once. The V call is TRBV5-1, the J call TRBJ1-6, with 9 positions matching TRBD1. Trimming took 4 bases from V and 10 from J; bases not matched to a gene: 9. Germline CDR1 and CDR2: SGHRS and YFSETQ. This CDR3 contains 15 residues. This chain's CDR3 is CASSPGTGPGSPLHF. Here the CDR3 DNA reads TGCGCCAGCAGCCCAGGGACAGGGCCTGGGTCACCCCTCCACTTT.

The chain uses TRBV28 and TRBJ2-2; D might be TRBD1 (6 bases). The germline gives CDR1 MDHEN, CDR2 SYDVKM. The CDR3 contains 13 residues. V lost 6 bases and J 6 bases, leaving 11 bases between the germline ends. This CDR3 reads CASRDTGSGELFF. CDR3 bases: TGTGCCAGCAGAGATACAGGGTCCGGGGAGCTGTTTTTT.

The chain is built from TRBV27 and TRBJ2-2, with TRBD2 matching 11 bases. This CDR3 is built from 19 residues. CDR1 MNHEY and CDR2 SMNVEV come from the germline V gene (reference sequence). V dropped 0 bases and J dropped 4; count of bases not matched to a gene: 10. CDR3 sequence reads: CASSLSMVAGGPVTGELFF. CDR3 nucleotide sequence: TGTGCCAGCAGTTTATCGATGGTAGCGGGAGGGCCCGTCACCGGGGAGCTGTTTTTT.

The J gene is TRBJ2-1, the V gene TRBV7-9; 13 bases are a match to TRBD2. The CDR3 has 16 amino acids. V dropped 6 bases and J dropped 8; count of bases not matched to a gene: 10. Germline CDR1 SEHNR, CDR2 FQNEAQ (reference sequence). This CDR3 is CASRAPGTSGKYEQFF. In DNA, the CDR3 is TGTGCCAGCAGGGCCCCCGGGACTAGCGGGAAGTATGAGCAGTTCTTC.

This rearrangement joins TRBV18 to TRBJ2-1, with TRBD2 identical over 11 bases. Per the germline V gene, CDR1 is KGHSH and CDR2 is LQKENI. CDR3 length: 16 residues. V dropped 1 base and J dropped 7; count of bases not matched to a gene: 6. The CDR3 coding sequence is TGTGCCAGCTCACCACTCCTAGCGGGAGGTATAAATGAGCAGTTCTTC. It is translated as CASSPLLAGGINEQFF. The full variable domain, in which reference TRBV18 and TRBJ2-1 provide the parts outside the CDR3, is NAGVMQNPRHLVRRRGQEARLRCSPMKGHSHVYWYRQLPEEGLKFMVYLQKENIIDESGMPKERFSAEFPKEGPSILRIQQVVRGDSAAYFCASSPLLAGGINEQFFGPGTRLTVL.

The V gene is TRBV9, the J gene TRBJ1-2; a possible D gene is TRBD1 (6 bases). The CDR3 covers 14 residues. Germline V gives CDR1 SGDLS, CDR2 YYNGEE. Trimming shortened V by 4 bases and J by 6 bases, and 16 bases separated the two germline ends. In nucleotides, the CDR3 is TGTGCCAGCAGCCGGGACACCACCTCGGATGGCTACACCTTC. Translated: CASSRDTTSDGYTF.

A few counts support this clone. The chain uses TRBV11-3 and TRBJ2-1; 7 bases map to TRBD2. CDR3 length: 15 residues. The junction had 7 bases not matched to a gene; V was cut back by 4 bases and J by 4 bases. Per the germline V gene, CDR1 is SGHNT and CDR2 is YENEEA. CDR3 bases: TGTGCCAGCAGCTACGACAGCGGGACTTACAATGAGCAGTTCTTC. It yields the protein CASSYDSGTYNEQFF.